This T cell receptor beta chain was sequenced in a study of Graves' ophthalmopathy and Graves' hyperthyroidism (dated by TCRdb to between 2017 and 2018). General notes on the study: Peripheral blood was collected before any treatment was given, at the time of initial diagnosis. The study used signatures of the TCR beta repertoire to tell Graves' ophthalmopathy apart from Graves' hyperthyroidism and to predict which patients would progress to ophthalmopathy. In total, 135 blood samples were TCR-sequenced: roughly 45 ophthalmopathy, under 85 hyperthyroidism and about 17 hyperthyroidism-to-ophthalmopathy patients. A discovery set of 95 to 100 patients (roughly 43 ophthalmopathy, about 55 stable hyperthyroidism) was enrolled to explore V-J signatures distinguishing ophthalmopathy from hyperthyroidism. For independent validation, a separate cohort was made up of approximately 19 hyperthyroidism patients plus 17 patients who later progressed from hyperthyroidism to ophthalmopathy. In over 5 hyperthyroidism patients, the T-cell repertoire of thyroid tissue was compared with the T-cell repertoire of blood. After sampling, hyperthyroidism patients received methimazole starting at 30 mg daily, and ophthalmopathy patients received high-dose intravenous methylprednisolone. The roughly 91 discovery patients were randomly split 7:3 into training and test sets. General study outcomes and caveats: Among expanded thyroid clonotypes with frequency above 0.001, most also showed up in blood, which suggests that blood repertoires may reflect the thyroid immune response. No statistical method was used to predetermine the sample size, and group allocation was not hidden from the investigators. The 13-signature model separated ophthalmopathy from stable hyperthyroidism with approximately 88% sensitivity and around 81% specificity in cross-validation, and 80%/75% in the test set. In validation, the model predicted ophthalmopathy progression with about 71% sensitivity and 72.22% specificity; fewer than 15 predicted patients were CT-confirmed with GO in a median of around 6.5 months.

Trimming leaves V shorter by 4 bases and J shorter by 4 bases, with the junction holding 7 bases beyond the gene matches. The CDR3 measures 15 amino acids from cysteine to phenylalanine. The entry retains the CDR3 DNA only, 45 bases that are in frame from base 1. Via the germline V gene, CDR1 is MNHNS and CDR2 SASEGT. For repertoire sequencing, TCR beta CDR3 regions were amplified from RNA transcripts. The first round was an RT-PCR using HTBI primers with the Qiagen OneStep RT-PCR kit, and this first round was followed by a second-round multiplex PCR, then size selection and purification. The libraries underwent paired-end sequencing with 100 bp reads on an Illumina HiSeq2000. Concerning the study's data processing: SOAPnuke was used to process the reads, throwing out any read that had adapters, had uncalled bases, had a mean Phred below 15, or lacked an exact constant-primer or identifier match. High-quality paired reads were merged with COPE v1.2.5. Clonotypes were defined as unique nucleotide sequences and were aligned to IMGT TRB V, D and J references using MiTCR v1.1. Analysis was restricted to V-J combinations with a frequency above 0.0001, which covered 99% to 99.2% of repertoires. For each V-J combination, a TCR clonal expansion and chaos score was defined as F50 clonal expansion divided by the chaos observed in the TCRdist matrix. Features were reduced by Welch's t-statistics and random forest to about a dozen V-J combinations, which fed a naive Bayes classifier. The similarity between thyroid and blood repertoires was quantified using the Morisita-Horn index. TCRdb cleaned the public reads at Q25 with fastp, built clones with MiXCR and kept in-frame beta chains. Rows merge per CDR3 protein into single entries with the most common DNA and genes. The V and J calls here are based on TCRdb, not the publication. The sample table contains hundreds of thousands of distinct CDR3 sequences; only one count was recorded for over 20% of them. The top ten constitute roughly 6.9% of the sample.

This clonotype was found many times. Its cognate antigen has yet to be identified. Qualities for individual bases were not recorded, and no much larger clone is one base off. Stable hyperthyroidism was defined as no progression to ophthalmopathy within 18 months of follow-up. The hyperthyroidism patients were 18 to 65 years old and newly diagnosed, with a disease duration of less than 2 months. Patients were excluded if they had other autoimmune diseases, uncontrolled infections, pregnancy or lactation. Clinical symptoms, serum thyroxine, TRAb, thyroid ultrasound and orbital computed tomography were used for diagnosis. Ficoll-Paque density gradient centrifugation was used to isolate PBMCs from about 9 ml of fresh peripheral blood. Total RNA was extracted with Trizol reagent and quality-checked on an Agilent 2100 Bioanalyzer.

The sequence joins TRBV6-1 to TRBJ1-5; the central 7 bases match TRBD1. The sample comprised peripheral blood. The origin of this receptor is a young woman with stable Graves' hyperthyroidism. Some clones in this sample may be carry-over from other donors' samples. Donor details come from another sample of the same person, matched by shared clones. The bases are TGTGCCAGCAGTGCAGCACAGGGGCCAAATCAGCCCCAGCATTTT. The encoded protein is CASSAAQGPNQPQHF.